This TCR beta chain emerged from a study of CD8+CD57+ T cells in acquired aplastic anemia. Findings and limits, study-wide: Around 29 CD8+ CDR3 sequences were shared between patients and controls.

Details on this clonotype: What it recognizes is unknown.

The template for TCR beta VDJ and CDR3 sequence profiling was genomic DNA. TCRdb passed the reads through MiXCR, listing each CDR3 protein once. The sample records more than 150,000 distinct CDR3 sequences, around 50% being singletons. CDR1 DFQATT and CDR2 SNEGSKA come from the germline V gene (reference sequence). Trimming took 6 bases from V and 7 from J, leaving 12 bases between them. CDR3 length: 11 residues. All patients picked for sequencing had shown, by flow cytometry, an expansion of CD8+CD57+ cells. This clonotype originated in a human donor with aplastic anemia. The sequenced material came from sorted CD4+, CD8+, or CD8+CD57+ T cells (not recorded which) from PBMCs. The V call is TRBV20-1, the J call TRBJ2-5; D gene unclear. Written as DNA, the CDR3 is TGCAGTGCCACTATTGCCGGGACCCAGTACTTC. This translates into CSATIAGTQYF.